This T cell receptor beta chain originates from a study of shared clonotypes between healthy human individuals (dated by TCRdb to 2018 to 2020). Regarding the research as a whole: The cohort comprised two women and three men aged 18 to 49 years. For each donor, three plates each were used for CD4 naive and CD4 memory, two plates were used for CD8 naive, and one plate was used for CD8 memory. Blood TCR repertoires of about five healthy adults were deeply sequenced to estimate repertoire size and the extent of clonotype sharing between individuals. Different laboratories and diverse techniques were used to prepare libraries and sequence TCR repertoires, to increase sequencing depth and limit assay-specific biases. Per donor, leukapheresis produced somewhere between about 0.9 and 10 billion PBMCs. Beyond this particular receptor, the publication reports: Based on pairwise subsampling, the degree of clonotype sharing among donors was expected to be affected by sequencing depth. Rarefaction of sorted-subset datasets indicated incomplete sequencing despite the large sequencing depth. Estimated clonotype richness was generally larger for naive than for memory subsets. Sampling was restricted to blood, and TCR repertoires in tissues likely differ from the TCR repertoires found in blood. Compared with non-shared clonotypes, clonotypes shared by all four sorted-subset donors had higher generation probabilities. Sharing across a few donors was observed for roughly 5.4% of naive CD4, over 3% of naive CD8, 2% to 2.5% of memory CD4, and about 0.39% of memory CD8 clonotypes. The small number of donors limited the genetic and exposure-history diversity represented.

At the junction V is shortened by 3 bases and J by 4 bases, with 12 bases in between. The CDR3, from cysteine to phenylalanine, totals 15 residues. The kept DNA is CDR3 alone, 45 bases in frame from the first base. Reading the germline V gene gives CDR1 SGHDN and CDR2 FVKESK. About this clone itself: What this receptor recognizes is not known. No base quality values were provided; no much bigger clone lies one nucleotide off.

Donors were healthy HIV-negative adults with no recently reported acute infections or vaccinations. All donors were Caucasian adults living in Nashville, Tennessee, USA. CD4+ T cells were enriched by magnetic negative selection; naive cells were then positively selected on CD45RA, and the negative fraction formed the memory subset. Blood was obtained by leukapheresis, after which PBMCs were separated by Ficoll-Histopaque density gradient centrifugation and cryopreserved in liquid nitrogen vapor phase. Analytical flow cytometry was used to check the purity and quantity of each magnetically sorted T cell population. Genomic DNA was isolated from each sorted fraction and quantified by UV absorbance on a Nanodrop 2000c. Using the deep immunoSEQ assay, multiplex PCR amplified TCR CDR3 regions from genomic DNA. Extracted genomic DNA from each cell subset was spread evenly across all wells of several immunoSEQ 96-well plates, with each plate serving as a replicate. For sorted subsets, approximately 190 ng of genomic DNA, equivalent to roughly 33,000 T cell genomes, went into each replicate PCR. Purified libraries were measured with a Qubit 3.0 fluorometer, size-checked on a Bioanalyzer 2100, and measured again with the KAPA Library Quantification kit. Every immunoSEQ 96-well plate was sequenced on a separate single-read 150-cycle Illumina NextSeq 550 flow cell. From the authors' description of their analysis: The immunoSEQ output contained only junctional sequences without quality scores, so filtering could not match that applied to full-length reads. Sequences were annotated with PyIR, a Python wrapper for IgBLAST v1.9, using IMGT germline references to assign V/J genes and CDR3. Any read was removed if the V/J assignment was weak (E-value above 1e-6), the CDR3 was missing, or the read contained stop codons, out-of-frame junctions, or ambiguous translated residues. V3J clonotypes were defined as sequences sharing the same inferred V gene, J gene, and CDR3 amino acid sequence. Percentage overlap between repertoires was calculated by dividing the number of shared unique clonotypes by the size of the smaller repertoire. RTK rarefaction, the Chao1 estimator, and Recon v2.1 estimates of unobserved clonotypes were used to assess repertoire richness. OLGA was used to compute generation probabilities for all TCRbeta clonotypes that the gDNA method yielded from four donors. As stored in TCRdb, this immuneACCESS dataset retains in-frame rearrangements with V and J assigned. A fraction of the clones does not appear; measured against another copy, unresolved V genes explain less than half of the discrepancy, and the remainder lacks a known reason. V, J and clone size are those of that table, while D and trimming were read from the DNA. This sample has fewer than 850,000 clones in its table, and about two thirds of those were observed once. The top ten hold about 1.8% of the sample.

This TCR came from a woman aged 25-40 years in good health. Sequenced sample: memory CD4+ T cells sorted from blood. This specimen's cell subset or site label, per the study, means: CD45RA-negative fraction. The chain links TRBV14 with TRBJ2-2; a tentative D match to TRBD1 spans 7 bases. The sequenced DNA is TGTGCCAGCAGCCATCTCCAGGGGGGCACCGGGGAGCTGTTTTTT. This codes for CASSHLQGGTGELFF.